The sequence of this T cell receptor (beta chain) was determined in a study of long-term antiretroviral therapy in people with HIV. Whole-study findings and limits: Even long-term ART left TRB diversity below transplant donor controls, despite gains.

Sequencing used immunoSEQ v3.0 at survey level. Profiled with immunoSEQ multiplex PCR; TCRdb holds only in-frame clones, not every one. The data hold 20,000 to 25,000 clones, with 75% to 90% observed a single time. Details on this clone: What it recognizes is unknown.

Participants living with HIV all received treatment in the United States. V shed 4 bases and J shed 2 bases, with 11 bases lying between them. The CDR3 sequence is 14 residues long. Germline V gives CDR1 ENHRY, CDR2 SYGVKD. The rearrangement uses TRBV10-3 and TRBJ1-1; maybe TRBD1 (5 bases). The sequence derives from a woman aged 35 to 49 with HIV. Material: unsorted PBMCs, obtained 1.2 years after starting antiretroviral therapy. CDR3 sequence reads: CAISVPGDNTEAFF. CDR3 bases: TGTGCCATCAGTGTACCGGGGGACAACACTGAAGCTTTCTTT.